This TCR beta chain was observed in a study of metastatic and nonmetastatic thyroid tumors. Thyroid surgery was performed in patients who had received no treatment beforehand. V was cut by 6 bases and J by 5 bases, with 8 bases left in between. This CDR3 has 11 residues. Germline lookup yields CDR1 SEHNR and CDR2 FQNEAQ (reference sequence). TCRdb used MiXCR to call clones anew from the PCR reads. The data show over 20,000 clones, roughly a third seen once. Findings of the study overall: Across blood and tumor, TCR beta diversity in malignant thyroid tumors was reportedly significantly higher than in benign nodules.

Judged by abundance, this clone is medium-sized. The target antigen is unknown. The sample taken for sequencing was blood. The V and J genes are TRBV7-9 and TRBJ2-7; TRBD2 is a possible D gene (5 bases). This receptor was identified in a female donor with papillary thyroid cancer or a benign thyroid nodule (not recorded which). Some clones in this sample may be carry-over from other donors' samples. The CDR3, as DNA: TGTGCCAGCAGTGGGGAGAACGAGCAGTACTTC. Protein sequence: CASSGENEQYF.